This record covers a single TCR beta chain. Its antigen remains unknown. Other DNA sequences in this specimen translate into the identical CDR3. These data are taken from a study of shared clonotypes between healthy human individuals. Study-wide findings and caveats: Among four donors, approximately 5% of naive CD4 clonotypes were found in common.

Deep-level settings were used for running the assay. Measured with immunoSEQ multiplex PCR; TCRdb has only the in-frame clones, and not every one. The profile covers 2 million to 3 million clones, with approximately 90% appearing a single time and around 0.14% taken by the ten largest. Deletions cut 3 bases from V and 5 bases from J, with 10 bases between. The CDR3 totals 13 residues. Per the germline V gene, CDR1 is SGHVS and CDR2 is FQNEAQ. Specimen: naive CD4+ T cells sorted from blood. Subset in this sample: CD45RA+ positively selected. The J gene is TRBJ1-1, the V gene TRBV7-8, with D possibly being TRBD1 (5 bases). The sequence was obtained from a man younger than 35 in good health. The CDR3 loop is CASSLRGLTEAFF. The CDR3 DNA is TGTGCCAGCAGCTTGAGGGGTCTGACTGAAGCTTTCTTT. The full variable domain, its missing parts supplied by reference TRBV7-8 and TRBJ1-1, is GAGVSQSPRYKVAKRGQDVALRCDPISGHVSLFWYQQALGQGPEFLTYFQNEAQLDKSGLPSDRFFAERPEGSVSTLKIQRTQQEDSAVYLCASSLRGLTEAFFGQGTRLTVV.